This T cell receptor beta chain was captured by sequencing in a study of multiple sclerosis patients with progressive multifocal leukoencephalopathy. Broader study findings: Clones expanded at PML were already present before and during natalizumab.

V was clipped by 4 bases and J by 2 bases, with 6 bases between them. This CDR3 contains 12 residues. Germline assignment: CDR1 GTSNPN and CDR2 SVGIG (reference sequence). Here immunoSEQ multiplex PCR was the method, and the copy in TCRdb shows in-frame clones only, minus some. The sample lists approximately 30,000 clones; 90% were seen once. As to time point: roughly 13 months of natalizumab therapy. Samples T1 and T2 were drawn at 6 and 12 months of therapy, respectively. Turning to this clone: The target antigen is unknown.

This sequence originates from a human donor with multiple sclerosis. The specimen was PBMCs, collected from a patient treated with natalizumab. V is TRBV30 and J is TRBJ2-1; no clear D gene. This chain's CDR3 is CAWNVPYNEQFF. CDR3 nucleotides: TGTGCCTGGAACGTTCCCTACAATGAGCAGTTCTTC. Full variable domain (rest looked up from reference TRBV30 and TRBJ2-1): SQTIHQWPATLVQPVGSPLSLECTVEGTSNPNLYWYRQAAGRGLQLLFYSVGIGQISSEVPQNLSASRPQDRQFILSSKKLLLSDSGFYLCAWNVPYNEQFFGPGTRLTVL.